The 2 T cell receptor beta chains listed next were all sequenced from one sample in a study of CD8 T cells in ankylosing spondylitis. TCRdb independently ran MiXCR on the 5' RACE reads; one entry per CDR3 protein. Among more than 150,000 distinct CDR3 sequences listed, 9.5% to 15% were seen once. The sequencing sample was made of blood, either unsorted or a sorted T cell fraction (not recorded which). The source of these receptors is a male donor with ankylosing spondylitis or in good health (not recorded which).

This clonotype was recorded a few times. The rearrangement uses TRBV6-6 and TRBJ2-2; unclear D gene. The CDR3 covers 13 residues. V dropped 10 bases and J dropped 4 bases, with 13 bases sitting between them. Germline V CDR1 and CDR2: MNHNY, SVGAGI (reference sequence). The CDR3 sequence: CATRLPGTGELFF. As DNA, the CDR3 is TGTGCCACCCGACTGCCTGGCACCGGGGAGCTGTTTTTT.

The table lists this clonotype with many counts. The gene calls are TRBV9 and TRBJ2-4; no definite D call. Germline V CDR1 and CDR2: SGDLS, YYNGEE. CDR3 length equals 15 residues. Trimming cost V 4 bases and J 9 bases, with 20 bases left between them. The DNA for the CDR3 is TGTGCCAGCAGCCCTTGGGTGCAGACACTTGGCATTCAGTACTTC. Its protein product is CASSPWVQTLGIQYF.